One and the same sample provided the 20 T cell receptor beta chains below, sequenced in a study of T cells in Graves' hyperthyroidism and ophthalmopathy. Amplified TCR beta CDR3 regions came from RNA transcripts. TCR CDR3 regions were first amplified by RT-PCR with HTBI primers. TCRdb independently ran MiXCR on the multiplex PCR reads; one entry per CDR3 protein. The repertoire holds roughly 420,000 distinct CDR3 sequences, with approximately 14% as singletons. Sequenced: blood. The receptors were sampled from a young woman with Graves' hyperthyroidism.

The chain employs TRBV12-3 or TRBV12-4 and TRBJ1-4; D possibly corresponds to TRBD1 (5 bases). V was cut by 4 bases and J by 8 bases, with 11 bases left in between. The CDR3 sequence is 13 residues long. Here the CDR3 DNA reads TGTGCCAGCAGTTGGGGGGGTGGGGAAAAACTGTTTTTT. It encodes CASSWGGGEKLFF.

Ten or more counts support this clonotype. V usage is TRBV7-2 and J usage is TRBJ2-7; unclear D gene. The V gene lost 6 bases and the J gene lost 3 bases, with 12 bases spanning the gap. The CDR3 runs 13 residues. Germline values: CDR1 SGHTA, CDR2 FQGNSA. The DNA of the CDR3 is TGTGCCAGCAGTTCGCCTGGCGTCTACGAGCAGTACTTC. Translated, it gives CASSSPGVYEQYF.

The chain recombines TRBV4-1 with TRBJ1-1; 7 bases line up with TRBD1. The germline CDR1 and CDR2 sequences are MGHRA and YSYEKL. V was pared by 1 base and J by 6 bases, with 5 bases of the junction left unmatched. There are 14 residues in the CDR3. The CDR3 DNA is TGCGCCAGCAGCCAAGGGACGGGACAGCCTGAAGCTTTCTTT. It specifies CASSQGTGQPEAFF.

The V gene is TRBV19, the J gene TRBJ2-3; 8 nucleotides align to TRBD1. The CDR3 runs 16 residues. V shed 5 bases, J shed 4 bases, and the junction held 11 bases outside the gene matches. The V gene's germline CDR1 is LNHDA and CDR2 SQIVND (reference sequence). The CDR3 nucleotides are TGTGCCAGTAGTCTGTGGACAGGGCAATATCCAGATACGCAGTATTTT. It translates to CASSLWTGQYPDTQYF.

Ten or more counts support this clonotype. The CDR3 bases are TGTGCCAGCAGTGATCACGCCGCTTACGGGACAGATAACACCGGGGAGCTGTTTTTT. This encodes CASSDHAAYGTDNTGELFF. The genes are TRBV2 and TRBJ2-2, with TRBD1 identical over 7 bases. This CDR3 is 19 amino acids long. The germline V gene encodes CDR1 SNHLY and CDR2 FYNNEI. V shed 3 bases, J shed 2 bases, and the junction held 15 bases outside the gene matches.

As to this clonotype: This sequence may be a read error, since a much larger clone differs from it by one base. The V and J genes are TRBV28 and TRBJ2-7, with no clear D. Germline CDR1 and CDR2: MDHEN and SYDVKM. CDR3 length: 13 residues. CDR3 DNA: TGTGCCAGCACCCCGCCAGTATCCTACGAGCAGCACTTC. Its protein product is CASTPPVSYEQHF. The full variable domain, completed using reference TRBV28 and TRBJ2-7, is DVKVTQSSRYLVKRTGEKVFLECVQDMDHENMFWYRQDPGLGLRLIYFSYDVKMKEKGDIPEGYSVSREKKERFSLILESASTNQTSMYLCASTPPVSYEQHFGPGTRLTVT.

The chain couples TRBV24-1 to TRBJ2-7; D is unresolved. The V gene's germline CDR1 is KGHDR and CDR2 SFDVKD. The CDR3 contains 12 residues. V was clipped by 9 bases and J by 4 bases, with 12 bases between them. CDR3 nucleotide sequence: TGTGCCACCCCCCCCAACGGATACGAGCAGTACTTC. It codes for CATPPNGYEQYF.

Regarding this clonotype: This sequence may be a read error, since a much larger clone differs from it by one base. The rearrangement uses TRBV6-1 and TRBJ1-1, with TRBD1 matching over 9 bases. This CDR3 region has 14 residues. Per the germline V gene, CDR1 is MNHNS and CDR2 is SASEGT. With V trimmed by 5 bases and J by 4 bases, 5 bases remained unmatched. In DNA, the CDR3 is TGTGCCAGCAGTCGGGACAGGGAGATCACTGAAGCTTTCTTT. It encodes CASSRDREITEAFF.

The gene calls are TRBV2 and TRBJ1-3; no clear D. V shed 4 bases and J shed 0 bases, with 7 bases lying between them. Germline loops: CDR1 SNHLY, CDR2 FYNNEI. This CDR3 is built from 14 residues. The CDR3 DNA follows: TGTGCCAGCAGTGTGGCAGTCTCTGGAAACACCATATATTTT. It encodes CASSVAVSGNTIYF. Filled out from reference TRBV2 and TRBJ1-3, the complete variable domain reads EPEVTQTPSHQVTQMGQEVILRCVPISNHLYFYWYRQILGQKVEFLVSFYNNEISEKSEIFDDQFSVERPDGSNFTLKIRSTKLEDSAMYFCASSVAVSGNTIYFGEGSWLTVV.

This clonotype was detected only a few times. This chain links TRBV20-1 with TRBJ2-7; the D gene is possibly TRBD1 (6 bases). Trimming stripped 4 bases from V and 2 bases from J, with 15 bases between. Germline values: CDR1 DFQATT, CDR2 SNEGSKA (reference sequence). The CDR3 extends over 14 amino acids. CDR3 sequence: CSATQTGRPYEQYF. CDR3 DNA sequence: TGCAGTGCTACCCAAACAGGGCGCCCCTACGAGCAGTACTTC.

This clonotype has a count of ten or more. The chain recombines TRBV4-1 with TRBJ1-2; TRBD1 is a possible D gene (5 bases). V shed 0 bases and J shed 9 bases, with 8 bases lying between them. Germline V lookup: CDR1 MGHRA, CDR2 YSYEKL. The CDR3 has 12 residues. DNA of the CDR3: TGCGCCAGCAGCCAAGATGGGGCAAGCTACACCTTC. This sequence encodes CASSQDGASYTF.

This clonotype has more than one count but fewer than ten. This sequence joins TRBV14 and TRBJ2-5; tentatively, D is TRBD1 (6 bases). V lost 1 base to trimming and J lost 5 bases, with 14 bases between them. This CDR3 comprises 15 residues. The germline gives CDR1 SGHDN, CDR2 FVKESK. CDR3 sequence (DNA): TGTGCCAGCAGCCAAGGATACCACAGGGTCGAGACCCAGTACTTC. Translation gives CASSQGYHRVETQYF.

This clonotype was detected only a few times. The V and J genes are TRBV6-1 and TRBJ2-7; D is tentatively TRBD1 or TRBD2 (8 bases each). Germline V gene lookup returns CDR1 MNHNS and CDR2 SASEGT. V lost 5 bases, J lost 0 bases, and 32 bases lay in between. The CDR3 has 21 residues. The CDR3: CASSYRQGPLVAGLTSYEQYF. The CDR3 nucleotides are TGTGCCAGCAGTTATCGACAGGGGCCGTTGGTAGCGGGACTGACCTCCTACGAGCAGTACTTC.

This clonotype has a handful of counts. The rearrangement links TRBV27 to TRBJ2-7; 9 bases map to TRBD2. The CDR3 spans 14 residues. Germline V lookup: CDR1 MNHEY, CDR2 SMNVEV (reference sequence). CDR3 residues: CASALGTSTNEQYF. CDR3 DNA: TGTGCTAGCGCATTGGGGACTAGCACAAACGAGCAGTACTTC.

This clonotype has a count of ten or more. The V and J genes are TRBV5-6 and TRBJ2-5, with D possibly TRBD1 on 6 matching bases. This CDR3 comprises 13 residues. V dropped 4 bases and J dropped 5 bases, with 12 bases sitting between them. Germline V gene lookup returns CDR1 SGHDT and CDR2 YYEEEE. CDR3 residues: CASSQGQRETQYF. CDR3 nucleotide sequence: TGTGCCAGCAGCCAAGGACAGCGGGAGACCCAGTACTTC.

This clonotype was observed at least ten times. The chain combines TRBV2 with TRBJ2-3; 14 positions match TRBD2. The germline V gene encodes CDR1 SNHLY and CDR2 FYNNEI. With 6 bases clipped from V and 5 bases from J, the junction kept 7 bases outside the gene matches. This CDR3 spans 16 amino acids. The CDR3 DNA reads as TGTGCCAGCAGCAGGACTAGCGGGAGGTTTGGAGATACGCAGTATTTT. Its protein is CASSRTSGRFGDTQYF.

This clonotype was found many times. The genes are TRBV2 and TRBJ2-2; D is unresolved. The length of the CDR3 is 13 residues. Trimming took off 8 bases at V and 4 bases at J, with 11 bases between the two ends. Germline assignment: CDR1 SNHLY and CDR2 FYNNEI. The CDR3 nucleotides read TGTGCCAGCGTCCAGGCAAGCACCGGGGAGCTGTTTTTT. Its translation is CASVQASTGELFF. The full variable domain, completed using reference TRBV2 and TRBJ2-2, is EPEVTQTPSHQVTQMGQEVILRCVPISNHLYFYWYRQILGQKVEFLVSFYNNEISEKSEIFDDQFSVERPDGSNFTLKIRSTKLEDSAMYFCASVQASTGELFFGEGSRLTVL.

This chain joins TRBV4-3 and TRBJ2-3; D is unresolved. Germline CDR1 reads LGHNA; CDR2 reads YSLEER. V was shortened by 0 bases and J by 8 bases, with 9 bases between the two germline ends. CDR3 length equals 13 residues. The CDR3 loop reads CASSQDPGFTQYF. As DNA, the CDR3 is TGCGCCAGCAGCCAAGATCCCGGTTTTACGCAGTATTTT.

This clonotype was picked up a small number of times. The V call is TRBV6-1, the J call TRBJ1-6, with 10 bases fitting TRBD1. CDR1 is MNHNS, CDR2 SASEGT, per germline. The CDR3 contains 18 residues. V shed 5 bases and J 6 bases; nucleotides not matched to a gene: 13. This CDR3 is CASSFTGTGDAINSPLHF. The CDR3 region has the DNA TGTGCCAGCAGTTTCACCGGGACAGGGGATGCAATTAATTCACCCCTCCACTTT.

This clonotype was detected ten times or more. This sequence joins TRBV20-1 and TRBJ2-1, with TRBD1 identical over 7 bases. From germline, CDR1 is DFQATT and CDR2 SNEGSKA (reference sequence). CDR3 size: 14 residues. Trimming took 4 bases from V and 10 from J; bases not matched to a gene: 13. DNA for the CDR3: TGCAGTGCTATACAGGGGACAATAGGGGAGGAGCAGTTCTTC. Protein product: CSAIQGTIGEEQFF.